The following is a T cell receptor (beta chain) sequence with its context. V lost 7 bases, J lost 4 bases, and 17 bases lay in between. The CDR3 length is 15 residues. Germline CDR1 and CDR2: MNHEY and SVGAGI. This record belongs to a study of T cell responses to AZD1222 COVID-19 vaccine. Data came from immunoSEQ multiplex PCR; TCRdb stores just in-frame clones and leaves some out. The table lists 150,000 or so clones, around 93% of them singletons. The TCR originated in an adult in good health. The material sequenced was peripheral blood, taken on day 0 of AZD1222 vaccination. The chain links TRBV6-5 to TRBJ1-5; D is perhaps TRBD1 (5 bases). The CDR3 is CASKLRDGSNQPQHF. As DNA, the CDR3 is TGTGCCAGCAAACTCCGGGACGGATCGAATCAGCCCCAGCATTTT.